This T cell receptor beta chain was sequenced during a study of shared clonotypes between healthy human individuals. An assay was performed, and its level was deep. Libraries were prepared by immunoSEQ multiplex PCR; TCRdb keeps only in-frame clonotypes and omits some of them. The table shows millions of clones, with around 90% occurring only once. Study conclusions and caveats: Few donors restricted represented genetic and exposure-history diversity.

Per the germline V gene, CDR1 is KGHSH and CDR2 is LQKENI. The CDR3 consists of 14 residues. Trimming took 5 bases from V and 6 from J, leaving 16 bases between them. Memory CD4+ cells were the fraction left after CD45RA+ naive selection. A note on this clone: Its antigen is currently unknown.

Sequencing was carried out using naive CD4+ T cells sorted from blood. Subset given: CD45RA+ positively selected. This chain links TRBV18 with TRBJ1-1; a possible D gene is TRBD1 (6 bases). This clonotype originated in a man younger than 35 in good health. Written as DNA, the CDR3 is TGTGCCAGCTCAGCCTACAGGGACATGGCTGAAGCTTTCTTT. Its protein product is CASSAYRDMAEAFF.